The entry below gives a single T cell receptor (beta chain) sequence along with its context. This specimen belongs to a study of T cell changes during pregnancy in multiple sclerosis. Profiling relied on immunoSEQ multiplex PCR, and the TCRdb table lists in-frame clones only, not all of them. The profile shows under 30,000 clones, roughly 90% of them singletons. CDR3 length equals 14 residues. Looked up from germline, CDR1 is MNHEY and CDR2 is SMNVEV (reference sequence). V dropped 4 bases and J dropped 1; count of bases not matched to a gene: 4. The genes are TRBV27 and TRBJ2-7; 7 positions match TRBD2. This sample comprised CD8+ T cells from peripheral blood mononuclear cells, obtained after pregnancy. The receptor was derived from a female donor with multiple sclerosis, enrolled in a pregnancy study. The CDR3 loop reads CASSSASGSYEQYF. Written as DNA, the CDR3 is TGTGCCAGCAGTTCCGCTAGCGGTTCCTACGAGCAGTACTTC.